This TCR beta chain was found in a study of circulating tumor DNA in untreated peripheral T-cell lymphoma. General study results and limits: Despite persistently detectable ctDNA, a couple of patients remained in remission over approximately ten years.

V lost 8 bases and J lost 5, with 15 bases in between. The germline gives CDR1 MNHEY, CDR2 SMNVEV (reference sequence). The CDR3 runs to 13 residues. Some clones are missing from TCRdb's copy, which holds only in-frame ones; the method was immunoSEQ multiplex PCR. This sample has more than 100 clones; 65% to 90% occur once, and the top ten carry roughly 8%. Concerning this clone itself: What it binds is unknown.

V is TRBV27 and J is TRBJ1-2; D gene ambiguous. The sequence derives from a human donor with peripheral T-cell lymphoma. Sequencing used cell-free DNA from blood serum. CDR3 bases: TGTGCCAGCTCCCCTTCGGCCTCTTATGGCTACACCTTC. This translates into CASSPSASYGYTF.